Shown below are 18 T cell receptor beta chains from a single sample sequenced in a study of early T cells in non-severe SARS-CoV-2 infection. TCRdb passed the 5' RACE reads through MiXCR, listing each CDR3 protein once. Of roughly 99,000 distinct CDR3 sequences in the sample, 11% were seen once. Specimen: whole blood. These receptors were collected from an adult who was a healthcare worker with PCR-confirmed SARS-CoV-2 infection or an uninfected control (not recorded which).

The table lists this clonotype with a few counts. This chain links TRBV7-2 with TRBJ1-3; no reliable D call. The V end was cut by 5 bases, the J end by 4 bases, with 15 bases between. The CDR3 totals 15 residues. Germline V gives CDR1 SGHTA, CDR2 FQGNSA. In DNA, the CDR3 is TGTGCCAGCAGCCCTCGCACAATAGCCGGAAACACCATATATTTT. This encodes CASSPRTIAGNTIYF.

The CDR3 sequence: CSASGKGADTQYF. CDR3 sequence (DNA): TGCAGTGCTAGCGGGAAAGGAGCAGATACGCAGTATTTT. This chain links TRBV20-1 with TRBJ2-3; maybe TRBD2 (5 bases). The CDR3 length is 13 residues. Trimming removed 3 bases from V and 4 bases from J, with 11 bases in between. In germline, CDR1 is DFQATT, CDR2 SNEGSKA (reference sequence).

This clonotype was recorded at least ten times. This rearrangement joins TRBV6-2 or TRBV6-3 to TRBJ2-7; weak D call: TRBD1 (6 bases). Per germline, CDR1 MNHEY and CDR2 SVGEGT. The CDR3 contains 14 residues. The V and J ends lost 8 bases and 1 base respectively, with 15 bases between them. The CDR3 loop reads CASDPPQGSYEQYF. DNA for the CDR3: TGTGCCAGCGACCCCCCACAGGGATCCTACGAGCAGTACTTC.

This clonotype was seen many times. The V call is TRBV29-1, the J call TRBJ2-2, with 9 bases matching TRBD1. Germline lookup yields CDR1 SQVTM and CDR2 ANQGSEA. The trim removed 4 bases at V and 2 bases at J, leaving 5 bases unmatched. This CDR3 is 15 amino acids long. For the CDR3, the DNA is TGCAGCGTTGTACAGGGGGCCCTTAACACCGGGGAGCTGTTTTTT. Translating gives CSVVQGALNTGELFF.

This clonotype was counted ten times or more. The V and J genes are TRBV7-9 and TRBJ2-3, with D tentatively TRBD2 (5 bases). This CDR3 spans 15 amino acids. Trimming stripped 7 bases from V and 5 bases from J, with 19 bases between. Germline V lookup: CDR1 SEHNR, CDR2 FQNEAQ (reference sequence). The DNA of the CDR3 is TGTGCCAGCACCAAAAAGACTAACCCGGGAGATACGCAGTATTTT. Protein sequence: CASTKKTNPGDTQYF.

The chain is built from TRBV12-5 and TRBJ2-6; the D is unclear. The germline V and J ends were trimmed by 5 bases and 2 bases, with 13 bases remaining between them. Germline V gene data show CDR1 as LGHNT and CDR2 as FRNRAP. The CDR3 is 16 residues long. The CDR3 nucleotides read TGTGCTAGTGGTCCCGAAGATAAGGCTGGGGCCAACGTCCTGACTTTC. This translates into CASGPEDKAGANVLTF.

The CDR3, as DNA: TGTGCCAGCAGCCAAATGGGGAGCAGTGGAAACACTGAAGCTTTCTTT. Translation: CASSQMGSSGNTEAFF. The V gene is TRBV14, the J gene TRBJ1-1; no definite D call. CDR1 SGHDN and CDR2 FVKESK come from the germline V gene. Trimming pared 2 bases from V and 2 bases from J, leaving 15 bases between. This CDR3 is 16 amino acids long.

This clonotype was seen many times. V gene TRBV7-9 combines with J gene TRBJ2-1, with D hard to call. The CDR3 is 14 residues long. Germline V gene lookup returns CDR1 SEHNR and CDR2 FQNEAQ (reference sequence). V was cut by 5 bases and J by 5 bases, with 13 bases left in between. In DNA form, the CDR3 reads TGTGCCAGCAGCCCCCAAAGCGAGCACAATGAGCAGTTCTTC. Its protein is CASSPQSEHNEQFF.

In its sample, this clonotype was seen many times. The chain joins TRBV29-1 to TRBJ2-5; possibly TRBD1 or TRBD2 for D (5 bases each). The germline V gene has CDR1 SQVTM and CDR2 ANQGSEA. V lost 7 bases, J lost 2 bases, and 8 bases lay in between. The CDR3 totals 11 residues. CDR3 protein: CSAGTQETQYF. The CDR3 region has the DNA TGCAGCGCCGGGACGCAAGAGACCCAGTACTTC.

The gene calls are TRBV6-2 or TRBV6-3 and TRBJ2-1, with 7 bases fitting TRBD1. After removal of 0 bases from V and 8 bases from J, the junction contained 1 base not matched to a gene. The CDR3 is made up of 13 amino acids. Germline CDR1 and CDR2: MNHEY and SVGEGT. The chain's CDR3 is CASSYSGGHEQFF. CDR3 sequence (DNA): TGTGCCAGCAGTTACTCAGGGGGCCATGAGCAGTTCTTC.

This clonotype was counted ten times or more. V and J are TRBV19 and TRBJ2-2; possible D gene TRBD2, 6 bases. Trimming cost V 7 bases and J 7 bases, with 16 bases left between them. CDR3 size: 14 residues. In germline, CDR1 is LNHDA, CDR2 SQIVND (reference sequence). The CDR3 DNA sequence: TGTGCCAGTACCATGACGGGAGAGGGCGGGGAGCTGTTTTTT. Encoded protein: CASTMTGEGGELFF.

In this sample, this clonotype turned up a few times. The rearrangement uses TRBV28 and TRBJ2-7; D unclear. Germline lookup yields CDR1 MDHEN and CDR2 SYDVKM. Trimming left V 5 bases short and J 4 bases short, with 21 bases between. This CDR3 has 16 residues. The CDR3 spells CASSPFQREWVYEQYF. The CDR3 nucleotides read TGTGCCAGCAGTCCGTTTCAAAGAGAATGGGTTTACGAGCAGTACTTC.

V and J are TRBV4-1 and TRBJ1-1; D not resolved. V lost 4 bases and J lost 1, with 16 bases in between. The V gene's germline CDR1 is MGHRA and CDR2 YSYEKL. The CDR3 loop spans 16 amino acids. CDR3 sequence (DNA): TGCGCCAGCAGCCGCGTCGGTCTGGGATCGAACACTGAAGCTTTCTTT. It codes for CASSRVGLGSNTEAFF.

This clonotype turned up a few times. The gene calls are TRBV7-2 and TRBJ1-5; no reliable D call. CDR1 and CDR2 from the germline V gene are SGHTA and FQGNSA. The V gene lost 5 bases and the J gene lost 1 base, with 9 bases spanning the gap. The CDR3 spans 14 residues. This CDR3 reads CASSETVSNQPQHF. The CDR3 DNA reads as TGTGCCAGCAGCGAGACGGTGAGCAATCAGCCCCAGCATTTT.

This clonotype was seen ten or more times. The chain is built from TRBV18 and TRBJ2-3; D is unclear. V lost 5 bases and J lost 4, with 16 bases in between. The V gene's germline CDR1 is KGHSH and CDR2 LQKENI. This CDR3 spans 15 amino acids. CDR3 sequence reads: CASSARRGEADTQYF. The CDR3 bases are TGTGCCAGCTCAGCCCGGAGAGGCGAGGCAGATACGCAGTATTTT. Combining the CDR3 with reference TRBV18 and TRBJ2-3 gives the whole variable domain NAGVMQNPRHLVRRRGQEARLRCSPMKGHSHVYWYRQLPEEGLKFMVYLQKENIIDESGMPKERFSAEFPKEGPSILRIQQVVRGDSAAYFCASSARRGEADTQYFGPGTRLTVL.

This clonotype was detected ten times or more. The CDR3 here is CASSTGGKPLHF. The CDR3 DNA sequence: TGTGCCAGCAGTACAGGGGGCAAACCCCTCCACTTT. The rearrangement joins TRBV28 to TRBJ1-6, with 9 bases fitting TRBD1. The CDR3 contains 12 residues. The germline gives CDR1 MDHEN, CDR2 SYDVKM. Trimming removed 5 bases from V and 12 bases from J; junction bases left unmatched: 2. Filled out from reference TRBV28 and TRBJ1-6, the complete variable domain reads DVKVTQSSRYLVKRTGEKVFLECVQDMDHENMFWYRQDPGLGLRLIYFSYDVKMKEKGDIPEGYSVSREKKERFSLILESASTNQTSMYLCASSTGGKPLHFGNGTRLTVT.

This clonotype was detected many times. The chain couples TRBV4-1 to TRBJ2-3; unclear D gene. Trimming shortened V by 0 bases and J by 0 bases, and 10 bases separated the two germline ends. The CDR3 has 16 amino acids. Germline V lookup: CDR1 MGHRA, CDR2 YSYEKL. DNA of the CDR3: TGCGCCAGCAGCCAAGAACCGGCGGCAAGCACAGATACGCAGTATTTT. Encoded protein: CASSQEPAASTDTQYF.

This clonotype was seen at least ten times. This chain uses TRBV9 with TRBJ1-4; D is unresolved. CDR3 length: 14 amino acids. The V end lost 3 bases, the J end lost 8 bases, and 14 bases lay between the germline ends. Germline CDR1 SGDLS, CDR2 YYNGEE. This CDR3 reads CASSATPWPEKLFF. The CDR3 bases are TGTGCCAGCAGCGCGACTCCCTGGCCCGAAAAACTGTTTTTT.